The source of this T cell receptor (beta chain) is a study of blood T cell repertoires in COVID-19. The method was immunoSEQ multiplex PCR; TCRdb's version includes in-frame clones alone and lacks a portion of them. The sample lists 100,000 to 150,000 clones, 70% to 75% occurring once. Germline V CDR1 and CDR2: SNHLY, FYNNEI. V gave up 8 bases and J gave up 11 bases; unmatched junction bases: 11. The CDR3 is 12 residues long. Enrollment of patients from Seattle took place during active infection, with longitudinal follow-up. Material: peripheral blood. This chain joins TRBV2 and TRBJ1-2; 7 nucleotides agree with TRBD1. The TCR was taken from an elderly man with COVID-19, enrolled during active disease. CDR3 amino acids: CASGLQGVTYTF. CDR3 bases: TGTGCCAGCGGACTGCAGGGGGTGACATACACCTTC.